This T cell receptor (beta chain) was obtained from a study of blood T cell repertoires in COVID-19. For the study at large: Acute-phase and convalescent COVID-19 samples originated in the United States, Italy and Spain.

Original handling: Estimation of nucleated cell counts relied on the amplification of reference gene primers. The table came from immunoSEQ multiplex PCR; TCRdb's copy has only in-frame clones and leaves some out. V and J calls and clone size follow that table, whereas D and trimming were derived from the DNA. The repertoire holds hundreds of thousands of clones, with more than 85% as singletons. The germline V gene has CDR1 SGHVS and CDR2 FNYEAQ. The CDR3 is made up of 17 amino acids. V shed 4 bases, J shed 9 bases, and the junction held 13 bases outside the gene matches. Sequenced material: PBMCs or T cells enriched from blood (not recorded which). This chain links TRBV7-6 with TRBJ1-6; the match to TRBD1 covers 9 bases. The sequence was obtained from an older woman who had recovered from COVID-19. CDR3 DNA: TGTGCCAGCAGCTCGCCGGGACAGGGAGTTTATGGTTCACCCCTCCACTTT. Protein product: CASSSPGQGVYGSPLHF.